This T cell receptor (beta chain) derives from a study of monozygotic twins with inflammatory bowel disease (dated by TCRdb to between 2019 and 2020). Context from the whole study: In total, around 30 monozygotic twin pairs made up the full study: 19 Danish pairs, all IBD-discordant, plus nine German pairs, of which four were IBD-concordant and five were IBD-discordant. Each individual had, on average, about 151 000 unique TCRalpha sequences and 181 000 unique TCRbeta sequences available for analysis. Disease-associated traits were sought mainly through comparisons between IBD patients and their genetically identical healthy co-twins within discordant pairs.

The library was made by 5' RACE. For each TCR library, 3,000 to 4,000 ng of total RNA was used. For each sample, cDNA was synthesized in eight separate reactions using SMARTScribe reverse transcriptase. During cDNA synthesis, template switching introduced unique molecular identifiers that contained a 6-nucleotide sample barcode. TCRalpha and TCRbeta cDNA was amplified in two nested PCRs of approximately 17 and 9 cycles, and bead purification was carried out after each PCR. Before amplification, cDNA was treated with uracil DNA-glycosylase and purified using the QIAquick PCR purification kit. The second PCR added Illumina TruSeq-compatible adapters along with sample-specific barcodes. Library quality and concentration were assessed using TapeStation and Qubit, and about 5.2 ng of each library was pooled. Sequencing of pooled libraries was carried out on an Illumina HiSeq2500 single-index Rapid Run using 2 x 100 bp reads and custom sequencing primers. The published analysis was carried out like this. PCR and sequencing errors were corrected by UMI-based consensus assembly using MiGEC version 1.2.6. MiXCR version 2.1.1 was used for V(D)J alignment, clonotype assembly and CDR3 extraction. Gene usage, clonotype sharing and MAIT/NKT TCR abundance were normalised by analysing the top 1000, 10 000 and 20 000 clonotypes per sample. After downsampling to 27 000 UMIs, diversity was calculated as the inverse Simpson index using the vegan R package. Paired Mann-Whitney U tests on discordant twin pairs were used, with Benjamini-Hochberg multiple-testing correction. TCRdb reanalyzed the reads, keeping one entry per CDR3 protein sequence and omitting DNA. The V and J calls were not made by the authors but by TCRdb's processing. The sample table holds approximately 210,000 distinct CDR3 sequences. In total, the top ten clones hold 7.7% of the sample.

There are 17 amino acids in the CDR3, from cysteine to phenylalanine inclusive. No DNA is listed. For CDR1 and CDR2, the germline V gene lists MDHEN and SYDVKM. A roughly 2.6 ml peripheral blood sample was drawn into PAXgene tubes per donor and stored at -80°C. Total RNA was isolated from whole blood with the PAXgene blood miRNA kit on an automated QIAcube, without T cell sorting. Deep TCRalpha and TCRbeta repertoire profiling with unique molecular barcoding was performed on peripheral blood of monozygotic twin pairs concordant or discordant for inflammatory bowel disease. Smoking habits were recorded for all twin pairs, with individuals classified as current, former or never smokers. As for this clonotype: The antigen this receptor binds is unknown.

The study at large found these results: No single strong signal or clonotype linked to IBD turned up in the results, so the idea that one exists was not supported. Differing immunosuppressive treatments among patients may have added background noise and inter-individual variability to the repertoires. Different T cell subtypes could not be distinguished in the analysis. Compared with healthy twins, IBD patients had fewer clonotypes in common with other individuals, a difference most pronounced in patients showing signs of disease activity. Repertoire similarity did not differ between concordant and discordant twins, which could be due to limited statistical power. IBD patients had lower TCRbeta repertoire diversity, measured by the inverse Simpson index, than their healthy co-twins.

The receptor was isolated from a human donor with ulcerative colitis or Crohn's disease, or a healthy co-twin of an affected twin (not recorded which). The receptor chain draws on TRBV28 and TRBJ2-1; TCRdb returns TRBD2, unconfirmable since there is no DNA. Sequenced material: blood. CDR3 loop: CASSFTSGRLGANEQFF.